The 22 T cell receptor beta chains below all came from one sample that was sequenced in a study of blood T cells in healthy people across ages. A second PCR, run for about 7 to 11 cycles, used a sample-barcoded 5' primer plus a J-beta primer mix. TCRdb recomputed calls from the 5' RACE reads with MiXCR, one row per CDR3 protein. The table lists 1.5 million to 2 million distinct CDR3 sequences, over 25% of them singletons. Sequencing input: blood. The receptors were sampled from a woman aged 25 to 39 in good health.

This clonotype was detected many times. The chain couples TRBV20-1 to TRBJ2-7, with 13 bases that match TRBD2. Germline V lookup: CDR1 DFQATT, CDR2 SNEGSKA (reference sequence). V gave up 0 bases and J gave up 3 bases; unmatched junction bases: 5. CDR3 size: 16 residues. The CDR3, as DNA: TGCAGTGCTAGAGATGGAGGACTAGCGGGAGTCTACGAGCAGTACTTC. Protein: CSARDGGLAGVYEQYF.

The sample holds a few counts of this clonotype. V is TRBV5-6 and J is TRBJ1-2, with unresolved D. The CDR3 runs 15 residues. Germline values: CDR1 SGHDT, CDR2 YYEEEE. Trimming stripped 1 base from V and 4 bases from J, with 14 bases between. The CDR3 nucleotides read TGTGCCAGCAGCTTGATATCAGGTGGAGGCTATGGCTACACCTTC. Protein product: CASSLISGGGYGYTF.

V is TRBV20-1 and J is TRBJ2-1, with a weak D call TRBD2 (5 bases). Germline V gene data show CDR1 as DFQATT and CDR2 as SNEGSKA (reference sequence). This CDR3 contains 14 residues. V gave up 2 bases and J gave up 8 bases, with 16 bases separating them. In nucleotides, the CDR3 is TGCAGTGCTAGACACGGACTCTCAGGCGATGAGCAGTTCTTC. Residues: CSARHGLSGDEQFF.

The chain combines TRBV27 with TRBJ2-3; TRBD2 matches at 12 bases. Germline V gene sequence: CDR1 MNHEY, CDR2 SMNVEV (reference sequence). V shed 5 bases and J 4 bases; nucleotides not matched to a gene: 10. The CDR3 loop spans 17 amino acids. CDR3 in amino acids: CASSLDGLAGNADTQYF. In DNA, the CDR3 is TGTGCCAGCAGTCTAGATGGACTAGCGGGGAACGCAGATACGCAGTATTTT.

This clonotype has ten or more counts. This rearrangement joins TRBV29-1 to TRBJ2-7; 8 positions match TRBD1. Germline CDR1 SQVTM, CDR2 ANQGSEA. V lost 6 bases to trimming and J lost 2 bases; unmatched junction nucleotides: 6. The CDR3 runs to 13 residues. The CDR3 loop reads CSVQTGVTYEQYF. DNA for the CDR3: TGCAGCGTCCAGACAGGGGTGACCTACGAGCAGTACTTC.

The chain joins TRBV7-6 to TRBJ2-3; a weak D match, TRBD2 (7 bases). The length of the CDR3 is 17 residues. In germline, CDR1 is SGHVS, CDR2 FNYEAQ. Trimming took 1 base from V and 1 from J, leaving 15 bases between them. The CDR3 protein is CASSLDSRGGGTDTQYF. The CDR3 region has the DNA TGTGCCAGCAGCTTAGATTCAAGGGGGGGCGGCACAGATACGCAGTATTTT.

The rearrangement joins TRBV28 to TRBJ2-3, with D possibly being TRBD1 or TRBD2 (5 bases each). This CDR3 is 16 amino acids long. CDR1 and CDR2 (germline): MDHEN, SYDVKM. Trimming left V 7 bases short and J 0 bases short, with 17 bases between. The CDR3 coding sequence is TGTGCCAGCATCCCTTCGAGGGGTGCTAGCACAGATACGCAGTATTTT. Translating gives CASIPSRGASTDTQYF.

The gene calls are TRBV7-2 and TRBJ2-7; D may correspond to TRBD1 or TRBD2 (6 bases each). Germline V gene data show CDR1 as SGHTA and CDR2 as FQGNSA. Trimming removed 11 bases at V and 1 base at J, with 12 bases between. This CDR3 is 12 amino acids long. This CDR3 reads CAEGGGSYEQYF. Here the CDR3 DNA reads TGTGCCGAAGGGGGAGGATCCTACGAGCAGTACTTC.

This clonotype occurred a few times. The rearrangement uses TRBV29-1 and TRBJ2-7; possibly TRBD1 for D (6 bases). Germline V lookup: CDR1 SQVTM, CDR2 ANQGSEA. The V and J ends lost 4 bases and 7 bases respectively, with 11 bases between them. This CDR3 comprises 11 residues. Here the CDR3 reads CSVGRDNEQYF. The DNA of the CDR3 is TGCAGCGTTGGTAGGGACAATGAGCAGTACTTC.

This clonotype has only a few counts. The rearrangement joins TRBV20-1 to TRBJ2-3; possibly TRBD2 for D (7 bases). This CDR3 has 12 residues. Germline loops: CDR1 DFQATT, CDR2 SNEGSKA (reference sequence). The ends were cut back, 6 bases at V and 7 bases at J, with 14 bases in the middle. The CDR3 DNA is TGCAGTGCGCCAGCGGGACACCATACGCAGTATTTT. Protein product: CSAPAGHHTQYF.

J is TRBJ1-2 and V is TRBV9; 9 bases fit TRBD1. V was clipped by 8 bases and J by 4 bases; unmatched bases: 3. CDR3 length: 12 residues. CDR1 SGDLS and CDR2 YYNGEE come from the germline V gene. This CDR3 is CASTGGVYGYTF. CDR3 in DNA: TGTGCCAGTACAGGGGGCGTCTATGGCTACACCTTC.

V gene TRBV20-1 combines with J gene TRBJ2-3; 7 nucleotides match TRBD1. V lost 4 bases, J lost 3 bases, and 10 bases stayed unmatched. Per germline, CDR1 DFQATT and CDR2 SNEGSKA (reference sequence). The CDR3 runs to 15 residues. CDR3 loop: CSATIGQDGTDTQYF. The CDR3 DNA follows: TGCAGTGCTACAATCGGACAGGACGGGACAGATACGCAGTATTTT.

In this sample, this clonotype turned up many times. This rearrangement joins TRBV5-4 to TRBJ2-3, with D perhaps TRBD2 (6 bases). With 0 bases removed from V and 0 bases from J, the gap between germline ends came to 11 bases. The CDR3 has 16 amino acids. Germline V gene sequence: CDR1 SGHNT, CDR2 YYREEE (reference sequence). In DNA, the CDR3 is TGTGCCAGCAGCTTGGTGAGCGGGTCTAGCACAGATACGCAGTATTTT. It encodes CASSLVSGSSTDTQYF.

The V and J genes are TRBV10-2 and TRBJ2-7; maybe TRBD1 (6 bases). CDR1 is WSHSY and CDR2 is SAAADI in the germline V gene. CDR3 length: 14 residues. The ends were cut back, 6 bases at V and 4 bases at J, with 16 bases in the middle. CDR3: CASSPGRGRYEQYF. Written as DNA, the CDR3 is TGCGCCAGCAGCCCCGGCAGGGGAAGGTACGAGCAGTACTTC.

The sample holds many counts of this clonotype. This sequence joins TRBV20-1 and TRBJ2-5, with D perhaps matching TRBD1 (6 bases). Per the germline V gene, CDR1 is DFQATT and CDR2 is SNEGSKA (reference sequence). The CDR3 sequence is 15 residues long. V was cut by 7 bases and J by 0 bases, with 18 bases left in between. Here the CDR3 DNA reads TGCAGTGTAGCCCCCTCAGGGACATACCAAGAGACCCAGTACTTC. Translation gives CSVAPSGTYQETQYF.

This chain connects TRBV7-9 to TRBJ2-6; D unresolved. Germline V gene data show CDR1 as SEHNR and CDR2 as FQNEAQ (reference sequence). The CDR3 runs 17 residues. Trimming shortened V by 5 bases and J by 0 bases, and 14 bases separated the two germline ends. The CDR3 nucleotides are TGTGCCAGCAGCACAACCCTAGAGAGCTCTGGGGCCAACGTCCTGACTTTC. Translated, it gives CASSTTLESSGANVLTF.

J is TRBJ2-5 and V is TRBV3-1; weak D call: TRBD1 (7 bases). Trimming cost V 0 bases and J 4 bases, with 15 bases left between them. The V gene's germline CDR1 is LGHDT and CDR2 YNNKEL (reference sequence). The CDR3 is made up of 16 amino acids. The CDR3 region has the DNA TGTGCCAGCAGCCAAGAAGGGGGTCAGGGGGGAGAGACCCAGTACTTC. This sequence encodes CASSQEGGQGGETQYF.

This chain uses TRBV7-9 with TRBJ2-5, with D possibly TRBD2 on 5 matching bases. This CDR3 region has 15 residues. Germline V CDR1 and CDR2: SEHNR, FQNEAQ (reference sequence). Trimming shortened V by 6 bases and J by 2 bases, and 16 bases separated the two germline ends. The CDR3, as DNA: TGTGCCAGCAGTCCATTCGACGGGATTCAAGAGACCCAGTACTTC. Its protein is CASSPFDGIQETQYF.

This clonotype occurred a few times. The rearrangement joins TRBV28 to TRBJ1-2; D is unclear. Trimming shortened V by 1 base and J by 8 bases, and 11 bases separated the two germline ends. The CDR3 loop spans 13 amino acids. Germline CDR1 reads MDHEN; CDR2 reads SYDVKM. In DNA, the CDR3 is TGTGCCAGCAGTTTATTGGATGTCTCCGGCTACACCTTC. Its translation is CASSLLDVSGYTF.

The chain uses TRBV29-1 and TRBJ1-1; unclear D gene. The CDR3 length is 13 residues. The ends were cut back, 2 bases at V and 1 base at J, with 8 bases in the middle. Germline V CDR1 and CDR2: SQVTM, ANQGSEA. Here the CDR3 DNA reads TGCAGCGTTGAAAGCACGCCGAACACTGAAGCTTTCTTT. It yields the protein CSVESTPNTEAFF. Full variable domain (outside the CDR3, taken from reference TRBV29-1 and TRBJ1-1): SAVISQKPSRDICQRGTSLTIQCQVDSQVTMMFWYRQQPGQSLTLIATANQGSEATYESGFVIDKFPISRPNLTFSTLTVSNMSPEDSSIYLCSVESTPNTEAFFGQGTRLTVV.

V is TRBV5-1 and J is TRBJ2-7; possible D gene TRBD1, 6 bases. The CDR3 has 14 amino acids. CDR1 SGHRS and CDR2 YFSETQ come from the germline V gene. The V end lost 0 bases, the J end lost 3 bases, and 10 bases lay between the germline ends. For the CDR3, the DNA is TGCGCCAGCAGCTTGGGGACAGCGAACTACGAGCAGTACTTC. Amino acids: CASSLGTANYEQYF.

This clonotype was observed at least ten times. CDR3 nucleotides: TGTGCCAGCTCTCCTGAGACAGTTAGCTCCTACGAGCAGTACTTC. Encoded protein: CASSPETVSSYEQYF. The chain is built from TRBV18 and TRBJ2-7; D is perhaps TRBD1 (5 bases). Germline CDR1 and CDR2: KGHSH and LQKENI. Trimming left V 6 bases short and J 0 bases short, with 15 bases between. The CDR3 is made up of 15 amino acids.